The source of this TCR beta chain is a study of post-analysis software for immune sequencing data. Whole-study results and caveats: Five or six TRBV segments were more frequent in patients than controls; TRBV5-6, TRBV5-1 and TRBV20-1 belonged to this group. With F measure, samples from one preparation batch clustered together strongly.

In regard to this clonotype: The antigen is not known.

Unique molecular identifiers had been added to the TCR beta cDNA libraries. The authors obtained roughly 0.5 million cDNA molecules from about 0.94 to 9.7 million T cells. Via MiXCR, TCRdb re-called the PCR reads, giving one row per CDR3 protein. Here the sample spans roughly 800,000 distinct CDR3 sequences, 40% to 55% being singletons. Germline V gene lookup returns CDR1 SQVTM and CDR2 ANQGSEA. V was shortened by 4 bases and J by 2 bases, with 9 bases between the two germline ends. This CDR3 has 12 amino acids. The V gene is TRBV29-1, the J gene TRBJ2-7; D gene ambiguous. The sequence derives from a girl between 5 and 17 years old with multiple sclerosis. Material for sequencing was blood. CDR3 in amino acids: CSVADGTYEQYF. CDR3 in DNA: TGCAGCGTTGCGGACGGAACCTACGAGCAGTACTTC.